This T cell receptor beta chain comes out of a study of blood T cell repertoires in COVID-19. Cohorts were assigned according to the clinical history that participants reported. Libraries were prepared by immunoSEQ multiplex PCR; TCRdb keeps only in-frame clonotypes and omits some of them. Seen here are about 220,000 clones, roughly 84% observed once, and the top ten hold 6.8%. CDR3 length: 20 residues. Germline V gives CDR1 MNHEY, CDR2 SVGEGT. V was pared by 2 bases and J by 3 bases, with 13 bases of the junction left unmatched. The V call is TRBV6-2 or TRBV6-3, the J call TRBJ2-2; TRBD2 matches 12 bases. The origin of this receptor is a woman aged 40 to 50 who had recovered from COVID-19. Sample: PBMCs or T cells enriched from blood (not recorded which). As DNA, the CDR3 is TGTGCCAGCAGTTACCAAGGACTAGCGGGACCTCGAGTTTACACCGGGGAGCTGTTTTTT. Amino acids: CASSYQGLAGPRVYTGELFF.